This T cell receptor (beta chain) was identified in a study of blood T cell repertoires in COVID-19. Study at large: Spain, Italy and the United States supplied samples that represented acute and convalescent COVID-19. From T cells, B-cell-depleted T cells, or PBMCs came the material, which was cDNA or gDNA.

Authors' processing steps: Nucleated cell number was recorded as an estimate derived from reference gene primer amplification. Libraries were prepared by immunoSEQ multiplex PCR; TCRdb keeps only in-frame clonotypes and omits some of them. V and J calls and clone size follow that table, whereas D and trimming were derived from the DNA. Among some 250,000 clones, around 83% were seen once, and the ten largest hold roughly 5.7%. Germline V CDR1 and CDR2: LNHDA, SQIVND (reference sequence). The CDR3 runs to 15 residues. V was cut by 7 bases and J by 4 bases, with 17 bases left in between. This chain joins TRBV19 and TRBJ1-3; D unresolved. The sequence came from a man older than 75 with acute or convalescent COVID-19. Sequenced input: peripheral blood. CDR3 region: CASTRWASTGNTIYF. The CDR3 nucleotides read TGTGCCAGTACCCGCTGGGCGTCGACGGGAAACACCATATATTTT.